The sequence of this TCR beta chain was determined in a study of shared clonotypes between healthy human individuals. About the research overall: A donor's plate count was three for CD4 naive and three for CD4 memory; CD8 naive had two and CD8 memory one.

The CDR3 has 16 amino acids. CDR1 is WSHSY and CDR2 is SAAADI in the germline V gene. V lost 7 bases and J 6 bases, leaving 22 bases between the germline ends. Sorted subsets were amplified in replicate PCRs using 200 to 250 ng DNA, 30,000 to 35,000 T cell genomes. Produced via immunoSEQ multiplex PCR; TCRdb's table is partial and in-frame only. The sample records around 200,000 clones, over 50% being singletons. This clone appeared a few times. The clonotype originates from a man under 40 in good health. V and J are TRBV10-2 and TRBJ1-5; TRBD1 is a possible D gene (5 bases). What was sequenced was memory CD4+ T cells sorted from blood. Subset meaning: CD45RA-negative fraction. In DNA form, the CDR3 reads TGCGCCAGCACTCCCGGGGGGTCCACCCTGGGTCAGCCCCAGCATTTT. Protein: CASTPGGSTLGQPQHF.